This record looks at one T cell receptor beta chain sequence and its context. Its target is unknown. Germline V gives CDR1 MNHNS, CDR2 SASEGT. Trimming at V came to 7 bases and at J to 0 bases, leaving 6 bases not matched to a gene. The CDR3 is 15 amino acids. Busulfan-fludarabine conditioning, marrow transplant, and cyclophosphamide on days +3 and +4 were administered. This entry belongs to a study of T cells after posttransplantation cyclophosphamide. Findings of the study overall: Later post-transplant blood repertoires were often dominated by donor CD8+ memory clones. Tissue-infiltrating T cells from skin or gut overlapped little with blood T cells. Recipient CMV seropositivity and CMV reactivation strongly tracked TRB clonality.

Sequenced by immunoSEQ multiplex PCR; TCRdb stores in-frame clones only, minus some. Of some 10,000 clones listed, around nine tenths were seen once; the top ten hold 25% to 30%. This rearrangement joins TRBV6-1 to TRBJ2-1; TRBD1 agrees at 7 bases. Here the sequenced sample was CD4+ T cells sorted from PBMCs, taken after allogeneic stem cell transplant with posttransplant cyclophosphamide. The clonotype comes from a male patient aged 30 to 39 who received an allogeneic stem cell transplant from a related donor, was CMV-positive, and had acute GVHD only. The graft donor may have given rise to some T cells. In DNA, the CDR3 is TGTGCCAGCACCGTCGGACAGGTCTCCTACAATGAGCAGTTCTTC. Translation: CASTVGQVSYNEQFF.